This T cell receptor beta chain was profiled in a study of blood T cell repertoires in COVID-19. As processed by the authors: How many nucleated cells were present was estimated from reference gene primer amplification. Produced via immunoSEQ multiplex PCR; TCRdb's table is partial and in-frame only. The DNA gave D and trimming, while V, J and clone size come from that table. Of a few hundred thousand clones listed, roughly 87% were seen once; the top ten hold 1%. V lost 5 bases, J lost 4 bases, and 8 bases stayed unmatched. CDR1 and CDR2 from the germline V gene are SGHVS and FQNEAQ. CDR3 length: 15 amino acids.

The material sequenced was PBMCs or T cells enriched from blood (not recorded which). The chain combines TRBV7-8 with TRBJ2-1; 7 bases are a match to TRBD1. The clonotype was recovered from a woman in her twenties or thirties who had recovered from COVID-19. The CDR3 coding sequence is TGTGCCAGCAGCACCCGGGACAGATTATACAATGAGCAGTTCTTC. This encodes CASSTRDRLYNEQFF.